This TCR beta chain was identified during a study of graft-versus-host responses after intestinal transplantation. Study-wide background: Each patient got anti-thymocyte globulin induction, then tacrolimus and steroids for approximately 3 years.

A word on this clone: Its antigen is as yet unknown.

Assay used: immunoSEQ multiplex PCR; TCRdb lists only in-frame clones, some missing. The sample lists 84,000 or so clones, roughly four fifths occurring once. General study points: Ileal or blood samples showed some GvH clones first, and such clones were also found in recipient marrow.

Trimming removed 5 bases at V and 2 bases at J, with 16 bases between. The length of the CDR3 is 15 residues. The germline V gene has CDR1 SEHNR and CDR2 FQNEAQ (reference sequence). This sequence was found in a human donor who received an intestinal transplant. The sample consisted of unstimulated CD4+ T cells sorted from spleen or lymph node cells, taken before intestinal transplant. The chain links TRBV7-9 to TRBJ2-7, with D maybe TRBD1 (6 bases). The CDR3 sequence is CASSPRGTPTYEQYF. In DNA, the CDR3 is TGTGCCAGCAGCCCTAGGGGGACACCAACCTACGAGCAGTACTTC.